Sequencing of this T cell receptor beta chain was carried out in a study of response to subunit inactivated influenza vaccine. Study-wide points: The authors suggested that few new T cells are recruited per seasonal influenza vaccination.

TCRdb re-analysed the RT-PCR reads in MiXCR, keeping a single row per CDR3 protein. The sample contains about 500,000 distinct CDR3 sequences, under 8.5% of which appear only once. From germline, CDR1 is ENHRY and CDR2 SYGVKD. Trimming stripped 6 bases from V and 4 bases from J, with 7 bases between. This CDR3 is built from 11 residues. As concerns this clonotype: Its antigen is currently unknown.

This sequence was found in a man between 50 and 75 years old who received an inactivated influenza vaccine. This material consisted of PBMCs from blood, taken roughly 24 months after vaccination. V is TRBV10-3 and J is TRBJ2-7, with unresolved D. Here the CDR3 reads CAIRYPYEQYF. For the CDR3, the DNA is TGTGCCATCAGGTATCCTTACGAGCAGTACTTC.